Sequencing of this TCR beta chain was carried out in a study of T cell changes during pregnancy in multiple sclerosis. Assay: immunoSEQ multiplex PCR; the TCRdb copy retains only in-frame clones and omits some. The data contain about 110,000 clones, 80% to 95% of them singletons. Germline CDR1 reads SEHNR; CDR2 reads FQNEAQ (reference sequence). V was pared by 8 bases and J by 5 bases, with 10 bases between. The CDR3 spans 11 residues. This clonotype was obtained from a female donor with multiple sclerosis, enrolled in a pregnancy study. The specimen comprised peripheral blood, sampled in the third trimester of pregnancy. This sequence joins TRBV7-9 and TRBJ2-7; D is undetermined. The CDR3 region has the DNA TGTGCCAGCTCAGGCCCCCACGAGCAGTACTTC. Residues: CASSGPHEQYF.